The rows below give T cell receptor beta chains drawn from one sample of a study of Graves' ophthalmopathy and Graves' hyperthyroidism. TCRdb ran MiXCR on the multiplex PCR reads and lists one entry per CDR3 protein. The sample lists about 740,000 distinct CDR3 sequences, approximately 40% seen once, with 44% in the top ten. Sequences were obtained from peripheral blood. These receptors all come from an adult man with Graves' ophthalmopathy. The conserved cysteine and the conserved F or W are not part of the CDR3 here.

TRBJ2-5 | TRBV7-2 | ASSPTREQETQY
TRBJ1-3 | TRBV19 | ASSKRTGTGSGNTIY
TRBJ2-5 | TRBV7-9 | ASSTGGTSGQETQY
TRBJ1-6 | TRBV7-3 | ASSFGRRDNSPLH
TRBJ2-7 | TRBV29-1 | SVEDRGSSYEQY
TRBJ1-2 | TRBV5-6 | ASSLFGGNYGYT
TRBJ2-7 | TRBV7-2 | ASSPRLGGYEQY
TRBJ2-7 | TRBV7-8 | ASSLVVRGRDEQY
TRBJ2-7 | TRBV19 | ASSPGTGGAYEQY
TRBJ1-2 | TRBV24-1 | ASSLYRGDGYT
TRBJ1-2 | TRBV10-3 | ASSARQGGGRGYGYT
TRBJ2-2 | TRBV25-1 | ASSARGHPANTGELF
TRBJ1-1 | TRBV14 | ASSQGVAF
TRBJ1-4 | TRBV20-1 | SAWGADEKLF
TRBJ1-3 | TRBV20-1 | SAREGSSGNTIY
TRBJ2-3 | TRBV29-1 | SVEATGGTDTQY
TRBJ2-2 | TRBV7-9 | ASRQSGGANTGELF
TRBJ1-5 | TRBV12-3/TRBV12-4 | ASRHQDRGLNQPQH
TRBJ2-7 | TRBV20-1 | SARDLAGGTYEQY
TRBJ2-7 | TRBV20-1 | TGAKSYEQY
TRBJ1-5 | TRBV29-1 | SVIAGDGYSNQPQH
TRBJ2-2 | TRBV10-3 | AISPQVIQGPGELF
TRBJ1-1 | TRBV20-1 | SADRGLVTEAF
TRBJ1-6 | TRBV10-3 | ASSSRQGLGSPLH
TRBJ2-5 | TRBV6-6 | ASSLSGGTQETQY
TRBJ1-1 | TRBV7-3 | ASSLGPRVQYTEAF
TRBJ1-1 | TRBV29-1 | SVEEPTGGNTEAF
TRBJ1-1 | TRBV10-3 | AITQDRGNTEAF
TRBJ2-5 | TRBV9 | ASGAGASQETQY
TRBJ1-2 | TRBV6-1 | ASSEDGGFGYT
TRBJ1-2 | TRBV29-1 | SVVQGQGYYT
TRBJ2-7 | TRBV28 | ASGGTAGAGYEQY
TRBJ1-2 | TRBV24-1 | ATSENRARGYT
TRBJ1-2 | TRBV29-1 | SVEWGDYGYT
TRBJ2-7 | TRBV5-1 | ASGAGTAIAYEQY
TRBJ2-2 | TRBV24-1 | ATSDPGTDTNTGELF
TRBJ1-2 | TRBV5-6 | ASSGTGRGYGYT
TRBJ1-2 | TRBV10-3 | AISERQGTGYT
TRBJ2-5 | TRBV12-3/TRBV12-4 | ASSYSFQANQETQY
TRBJ2-7 | TRBV9 | ASSSQGGRQQY
TRBJ2-2 | TRBV7-3 | ASSPLHATGELF
TRBJ1-4 | TRBV9 | ASTTGLGNEKLF
TRBJ1-1 | TRBV6-1 | ASSEAHRAMNTEAF
TRBJ2-5 | TRBV7-2 | ADRLAGGETQY
TRBJ1-1 | TRBV2 | ASSLKTGLSF
TRBJ2-7 | TRBV12-3/TRBV12-4 | ASSQTGEQY
TRBJ2-5 | TRBV20-1 | SASLSRSPETQY
TRBJ1-6 | TRBV10-3 | AISAPRGQGASSPLH
TRBJ2-7 | TRBV5-1 | ASSVAYYEQY
TRBJ2-5 | TRBV7-2 | ASPRGESQY
TRBJ1-2 | TRBV7-9 | ASTLTQDRGLPRGYT
TRBJ1-5 | TRBV7-9 | ASSPNIAGAGYEH
TRBJ1-2 | TRBV6-1 | ASSIAGTGQGYT
TRBJ1-2 | TRBV10-2 | ASSEYPDYGYT
TRBJ2-2 | TRBV20-1 | SALGREDTGELF
TRBJ2-5 | TRBV11-2 | ASRSAGVGRETQY
TRBJ2-7 | TRBV25-1 | ASSSRPHYEQY
TRBJ2-7 | TRBV24-1 | ATSDPYSYEQY
TRBJ2-2 | TRBV25-1 | ASTRWTGSNTGELF
TRBJ1-1 | TRBV5-1 | ASSLQGGLDTEAF